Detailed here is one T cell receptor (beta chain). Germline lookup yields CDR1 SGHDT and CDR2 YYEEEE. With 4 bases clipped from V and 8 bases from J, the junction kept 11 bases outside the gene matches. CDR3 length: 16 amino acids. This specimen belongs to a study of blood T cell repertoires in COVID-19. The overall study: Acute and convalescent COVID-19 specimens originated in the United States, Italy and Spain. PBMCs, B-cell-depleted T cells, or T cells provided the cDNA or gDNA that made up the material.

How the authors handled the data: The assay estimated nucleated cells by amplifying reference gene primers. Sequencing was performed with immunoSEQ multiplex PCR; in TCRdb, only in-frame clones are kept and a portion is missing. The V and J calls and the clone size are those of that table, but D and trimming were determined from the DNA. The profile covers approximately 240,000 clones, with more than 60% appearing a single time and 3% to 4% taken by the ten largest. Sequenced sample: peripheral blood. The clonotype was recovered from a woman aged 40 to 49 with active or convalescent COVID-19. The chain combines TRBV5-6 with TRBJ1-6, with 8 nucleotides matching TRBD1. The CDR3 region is CASSGAGGLRDSPLHF. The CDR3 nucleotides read TGTGCCAGCAGCGGAGCAGGGGGCCTCCGGGATTCACCCCTCCACTTT.